Listed here are 31 T cell receptor beta chains from one sample, sequenced in a study of Graves' ophthalmopathy and Graves' hyperthyroidism. Using RNA transcripts, the TCR beta CDR3 regions were amplified. Amplification began with first-round RT-PCR using HTBI primers, then second-round multiplex PCR was performed. A single record per CDR3 protein comes from TCRdb applying MiXCR to the multiplex PCR reads. Found here are 740,000 or so distinct CDR3 sequences, 40% of them singletons; the top ten hold 44%. Sample: peripheral blood. All receptors derive from an adult man with Graves' ophthalmopathy.

The chain combines TRBV29-1 with TRBJ1-2; 9 bases are a match to TRBD1. Germline V gene data show CDR1 as SQVTM and CDR2 as ANQGSEA. The CDR3 length is 16 residues. With V trimmed by 6 bases and J by 0 bases, 11 bases remained unmatched. The CDR3 DNA is TGCAGCGTCAAAGGGACAGGGATGGGGGCTAACTATGGCTACACCTTC. Encoded protein: CSVKGTGMGANYGYTF.

At least ten counts were recorded for this clonotype. The V call is TRBV6-5, the J call TRBJ1-1; D is possibly TRBD1 (5 bases). This CDR3 spans 14 amino acids. Trimming pared 3 bases from V and 4 bases from J, leaving 12 bases between. Germline V gene sequence: CDR1 MNHEY, CDR2 SVGAGI. DNA of the CDR3: TGTGCCAGCAGTTATCGGGGCGGTGGCACTGAAGCTTTCTTT. Translated, it gives CASSYRGGGTEAFF.

This chain links TRBV10-3 with TRBJ1-2; 9 bases match TRBD1. Germline assignment: CDR1 ENHRY and CDR2 SYGVKD. With V trimmed by 10 bases and J by 3 bases, 12 bases remained unmatched. The CDR3 extends over 15 amino acids. The CDR3 DNA sequence: TGTGCCAGCCCGGGACAGGGAGAATTTGACTATGGCTACACCTTC. This gives the protein CASPGQGEFDYGYTF.

The chain uses TRBV2 and TRBJ2-2; a possible D gene is TRBD2 (6 bases). The length of the CDR3 is 16 residues. Per the germline V gene, CDR1 is SNHLY and CDR2 is FYNNEI. The germline V and J ends were trimmed by 8 bases and 4 bases, with 20 bases remaining between them. Here the CDR3 reads CASRPSGGAFTGELFF. The CDR3 region has the DNA TGTGCCAGCCGTCCGTCCGGAGGGGCGTTCACCGGGGAGCTGTTTTTT. Looking up the rest from reference TRBV2 and TRBJ2-2 gives the full variable domain: EPEVTQTPSHQVTQMGQEVILRCVPISNHLYFYWYRQILGQKVEFLVSFYNNEISEKSEIFDDQFSVERPDGSNFTLKIRSTKLEDSAMYFCASRPSGGAFTGELFFGEGSRLTVL.

This clonotype has only one observation. The gene calls are TRBV4-2 and TRBJ2-2, with D perhaps TRBD1 (6 bases). V lost 8 bases and J lost 7, with 20 bases in between. The CDR3 contains 15 residues. In germline, CDR1 is LGHNA, CDR2 YNFKEQ. CDR3 sequence reads: CASRRSAGVVGELFF. The DNA of the CDR3 is TGTGCCAGCCGCCGCTCGGCAGGGGTGGTCGGGGAGCTGTTTTTT.

This clonotype has a handful of counts. This sequence joins TRBV6-5 and TRBJ2-7, with TRBD2 as a possible D gene (6 bases). The ends were cut back, 4 bases at V and 6 bases at J, with 25 bases in the middle. CDR3 length: 17 residues. CDR1 and CDR2 from the germline V gene are MNHEY and SVGAGI. The CDR3 here is CASSSRLFGGLTGEQYF. The CDR3 DNA is TGTGCCAGCAGTTCGCGACTCTTCGGTGGACTAACCGGCGAGCAGTACTTC.

The V call is TRBV5-5, the J call TRBJ2-6, with D perhaps assigned TRBD1 or TRBD2 (5 bases each). This CDR3 spans 19 amino acids. In germline, CDR1 is SGHKS, CDR2 YYEKEE (reference sequence). The V gene lost 0 bases and the J gene lost 0 bases, with 16 bases spanning the gap. CDR3 in amino acids: CASSLGGRLILSGANVLTF. CDR3 coding DNA: TGTGCCAGCAGCTTGGGGGGACGCTTGATACTCTCTGGGGCCAACGTCCTGACTTTC.

As regards this clonotype: One junction end disagrees with the germline gene, perhaps due to a read error. The V gene is TRBV7-9, the J gene TRBJ1-2; D not resolved. Per the germline V gene, CDR1 is SEHNR and CDR2 is FQNEAQ (reference sequence). The CDR3 is made up of 15 amino acids. The CDR3 nucleotides read TGCGCCAGCAGCCAAGTAAAGGGAGGCCTTGGCGGCTACACCTTC. Protein sequence: CASSQVKGGLGGYTF.

The rearrangement links TRBV15 to TRBJ2-3; D is possibly TRBD2 (5 bases). Per the germline V gene, CDR1 is LNHNV and CDR2 is YYDKDF (reference sequence). The CDR3 is 15 residues long. V lost 2 bases and J 4 bases, leaving 13 bases between the germline ends. The CDR3 region has the DNA TGTGCCACCAGCAGACAGCTAGCCTTGGCAGATACGCAGTATTTT. Amino acids: CATSRQLALADTQYF.

The rearrangement joins TRBV9 to TRBJ1-1; maybe TRBD1 (5 bases). This CDR3 has 15 residues. The germline CDR1 and CDR2 sequences are SGDLS and YYNGEE. The V end lost 3 bases, the J end lost 1 base, and 13 bases lay between the germline ends. CDR3 nucleotide sequence: TGTGCCAGCAGCGCCGGGACGGACCCGAACACTGAAGCTTTCTTT. It translates to CASSAGTDPNTEAFF.

This clonotype came up a few times. The gene calls are TRBV7-9 and TRBJ2-5; D might be TRBD1 (6 bases). V was clipped by 1 base and J by 6 bases, with 6 bases between them. The CDR3 length is 12 residues. Per germline, CDR1 SEHNR and CDR2 FQNEAQ (reference sequence). The CDR3 region has the DNA TGTGCCAGCAGCTTAGGGGACAAGACCCAGTACTTC. This translates into CASSLGDKTQYF.

This clonotype has a count of ten or more. The CDR3 DNA follows: TGTGCCAGCAGCTTAACGATGCAGGCTGGGGCCAACGTCCTGACTTTC. This encodes CASSLTMQAGANVLTF. The chain links TRBV7-3 to TRBJ2-6; D unclear. Per germline, CDR1 SGHTA and CDR2 FQGTGA. The length of the CDR3 is 16 residues. V was pared by 0 bases and J by 2 bases, with 8 bases between.

This clonotype was counted ten times or more. This chain links TRBV29-1 with TRBJ1-5; TRBD1 matches 7 bases. Germline-derived CDR1 and CDR2 are SQVTM and ANQGSEA. V shed 5 bases, J shed 2 bases, and the junction held 3 bases outside the gene matches. The CDR3 is 13 residues long. CDR3 nucleotide sequence: TGCAGCGTTCGACAGGGCGGCAATCAGCCCCAGCATTTT. It is translated as CSVRQGGNQPQHF.

This chain joins TRBV29-1 and TRBJ2-3; weak D call: TRBD2 (6 bases). Trimming removed 6 bases from V and 4 bases from J, with 14 bases in between. The germline V gene has CDR1 SQVTM and CDR2 ANQGSEA. The CDR3 length is 13 residues. CDR3 DNA: TGCAGCGTCGATATGGGGGGATCAGATACGCAGTATTTT. Residues: CSVDMGGSDTQYF.

The chain links TRBV7-2 to TRBJ2-6, with D perhaps TRBD1 or TRBD2 (6 bases each). In germline, CDR1 is SGHTA, CDR2 FQGNSA. The CDR3 spans 18 residues. Trimming pared 0 bases from V and 2 bases from J, leaving 14 bases between. The CDR3 reads CASSLAPGGDTGANVLTF. The CDR3, as DNA: TGTGCCAGCAGCTTAGCCCCTGGAGGGGACACTGGGGCCAACGTCCTGACTTTC.

This clonotype was observed a handful of times. The V call is TRBV29-1, the J call TRBJ2-2, with 9 bases lining up with TRBD1. CDR3 size: 13 residues. With 4 bases clipped from V and 7 bases from J, the junction kept 4 bases outside the gene matches. Per the germline V gene, CDR1 is SQVTM and CDR2 is ANQGSEA. The CDR3 reads CSVGDRVGGELFF. CDR3 DNA: TGCAGCGTTGGGGACAGGGTGGGCGGGGAGCTGTTTTTT.

The V and J genes are TRBV5-4 and TRBJ2-3, with a weak D call TRBD1 (6 bases). The length of the CDR3 is 15 residues. The germline gives CDR1 SGHNT, CDR2 YYREEE (reference sequence). V was pared by 5 bases and J by 0 bases, with 13 bases between. The CDR3 is CASRTHRASTDTQYF. The CDR3 DNA sequence: TGTGCCAGCAGGACGCACAGGGCTAGCACAGATACGCAGTATTTT.

The chain employs TRBV6-1 and TRBJ1-1; TRBD1 matches 7 bases. This CDR3 has 13 amino acids. CDR1 MNHNS and CDR2 SASEGT come from the germline V gene. V lost 5 bases, J lost 11 bases, and 11 bases stayed unmatched. CDR3 nucleotide sequence: TGTGCCAGCAGTTACAGGGGAAGGAGTGGGGCTTTCTTT. This encodes CASSYRGRSGAFF.

This clonotype was found many times. The chain employs TRBV2 and TRBJ1-2; D is perhaps TRBD1 (6 bases). The CDR3 has 13 amino acids. V lost 4 bases and J lost 2, with 8 bases in between. CDR1 and CDR2 (germline): SNHLY, FYNNEI. The CDR3 spells CASSVQGNYGYTF. CDR3 DNA: TGTGCCAGCAGTGTACAGGGAAACTATGGCTACACCTTC.

In its sample, this clonotype was seen a few times. As DNA, the CDR3 is TGTGCCACCAGCAGAGGTTTCCGGACAGGGACTTACGAGCAGTACTTC. Protein: CATSRGFRTGTYEQYF. V and J are TRBV15 and TRBJ2-7; TRBD1 matches 8 bases. The V gene end was trimmed by 1 base and the J gene end by 4 bases; junction bases not matched to a gene: 9. Looked up from germline, CDR1 is LNHNV and CDR2 is YYDKDF (reference sequence). This CDR3 is built from 16 residues.

This chain uses TRBV7-2 with TRBJ2-5; the D gene is possibly TRBD2 (5 bases). Trimming removed 5 bases from V and 2 bases from J, with 12 bases in between. CDR1 SGHTA and CDR2 FQGNSA come from the germline V gene. The CDR3 is 14 amino acids. CDR3 in DNA: TGTGCCAGCAGCCCCCCTAGCCCTCAAGAGACCCAGTACTTC. Its protein product is CASSPPSPQETQYF.

This clonotype appeared many times. This sequence joins TRBV15 and TRBJ2-5, with 10 bases lining up with TRBD1. Germline trimming cut 0 bases from V and 4 bases from J; bases unmatched to any gene: 8. The V gene's germline CDR1 is LNHNV and CDR2 YYDKDF (reference sequence). This CDR3 comprises 17 residues. The CDR3 region is CATSRDLDRGASETQYF. CDR3 nucleotide sequence: TGTGCCACCAGCAGAGATTTGGACAGGGGGGCGTCAGAGACCCAGTACTTC.

J is TRBJ1-1 and V is TRBV10-3; perhaps TRBD1 as D (6 bases). The CDR3 has 14 amino acids. With 11 bases removed from V and 0 bases from J, the gap between germline ends came to 16 bases. Germline assignment: CDR1 ENHRY and CDR2 SYGVKD. CDR3 sequence reads: CASGKTGLNTEAFF. DNA of the CDR3: TGTGCCTCCGGGAAGACAGGCTTGAACACTGAAGCTTTCTTT.

The chain carries TRBV6-4 and TRBJ1-2, with a possible D match to TRBD1 (5 bases). CDR3 length: 12 amino acids. CDR1 MRHNA and CDR2 SNTAGT come from the germline V gene. Trimming took off 5 bases at V and 8 bases at J, with 12 bases between the two ends. The CDR3: CASSKQESGYTF. The CDR3 coding sequence is TGTGCCAGCAGTAAACAGGAATCCGGCTACACCTTC.

With regard to this clonotype: This may be a read error: a much more frequent sequence differs by one nucleotide. The chain combines TRBV5-6 with TRBJ2-5; 12 bases are a match to TRBD2. Germline CDR1 and CDR2: SGHDT and YYEEEE. The CDR3 is made up of 15 amino acids. Losses at the gene ends were 5 bases for V and 4 bases for J; bases not matched to a gene: 6. The CDR3 sequence: CASRRALAGGETQYF. The CDR3 nucleotides read TGTGCCAGCAGACGAGCACTAGCGGGAGGAGAGACCCAGTACTTC.

This clonotype has only a few counts. The gene calls are TRBV25-1 and TRBJ2-2; 12 nucleotides align to TRBD2. Germline-derived CDR1 and CDR2 are MGHDK and SYGVNS. Losses at the gene ends were 6 bases for V and 4 bases for J; bases not matched to a gene: 3. The CDR3 extends over 15 amino acids. CDR3 nucleotide sequence: TGTGCCAGCAGCGGACTAGCGGGGTCCACCGGGGAGCTGTTTTTT. Amino acid sequence: CASSGLAGSTGELFF.

The chain joins TRBV29-1 to TRBJ2-5; TRBD1 agrees at 8 bases. J gave up 7 bases and V 7 bases, and 8 bases lay outside the gene matches. The CDR3 is 12 amino acids. Germline CDR1 and CDR2: SQVTM and ANQGSEA. CDR3 DNA: TGCAGCGCCAGGACAGGGAGTCTGACCCAGTACTTC. It is translated as CSARTGSLTQYF.

This chain links TRBV2 with TRBJ1-5; no clear D gene. The CDR3 has 15 residues. V was clipped by 1 base and J by 0 bases, with 7 bases between them. The germline V gene encodes CDR1 SNHLY and CDR2 FYNNEI. The DNA for the CDR3 is TGTGCCAGCAGTGAAGGCAGCGGTAGCAATCAGCCCCAGCATTTT. It yields the protein CASSEGSGSNQPQHF.

The V gene is TRBV12-3 or TRBV12-4, the J gene TRBJ2-5, with D tentatively TRBD1 (5 bases). The CDR3 consists of 15 residues. The V and J ends lost 5 bases and 1 base respectively, with 14 bases between them. CDR3 in amino acids: CASSVTGPPQETQYF. The CDR3 nucleotides read TGTGCCAGCAGTGTAACAGGTCCGCCCCAAGAGACCCAGTACTTC.

V and J are TRBV2 and TRBJ1-4, with a weak D call TRBD1 (6 bases). The CDR3 is 13 amino acids. The V gene's germline CDR1 is SNHLY and CDR2 FYNNEI. Trimming stripped 5 bases from V and 7 bases from J, with 11 bases between. CDR3: CASSLGQTEKLFF. The CDR3 DNA follows: TGTGCCAGCAGTTTAGGACAGACTGAAAAACTGTTTTTT.

This clonotype was seen a single time. This chain joins TRBV29-1 and TRBJ1-4; D is possibly TRBD1 (6 bases). V was cut by 6 bases and J by 7 bases, with 15 bases left in between. CDR1 SQVTM and CDR2 ANQGSEA come from the germline V gene. The CDR3 extends over 13 amino acids. The CDR3 loop is CSVTGTNTEKLFF. Written as DNA, the CDR3 is TGCAGCGTAACAGGGACGAACACTGAAAAACTGTTTTTT.